This TCR beta chain was sequenced during a study of human T cells and chemical hapten exposure. Whole-study context: On approximately 2 cm by approximately 2 cm of upper inner arm skin, sensitization was performed with 2% DPC. Small discrepancies in pooled library volume mainly accounted for the varying TCR yields per sample. The study's findings and limits: Correlating positively with patch test score were the PT1 expanded TCR counts. TCRs exceeding a frequency of 1 in 1000 stayed unchanged under DPC sensitization.

As for time point: patch test 1, 2 weeks after DPC sensitization. Treatment given: therapeutic diphenylcyclopropenone sensitization with weekly scalp DPC. Whole blood, unfractionated, served as the material for total RNA extraction. Germline values: CDR1 SGHRS, CDR2 YFSETQ. CDR3 size: 15 residues. The V end lost 3 bases, the J end lost 0 bases, and 11 bases lay between the germline ends. One entry per CDR3 protein results from TCRdb running MiXCR on the RACE reads. The repertoire consists of around 57,000 distinct CDR3 sequences, with approximately 11% occurring once and the leading ten covering less than 2%. Of note for this clonotype: Its specificity is unknown.

The sequence was collected from a woman between 35 and 50 years old with alopecia areata. Some clones in this sample may be carry-over from other donors' samples. The sample in question was whole blood, obtained in connection with sensitization to the hapten diphenylcyclopropenone (DPC). This chain uses TRBV5-1 with TRBJ2-3; D possibly corresponds to TRBD1 (5 bases). CDR3 loop: CASSSRVGSTDTQYF. CDR3 DNA: TGCGCCAGCAGCTCCAGGGTGGGTAGCACAGATACGCAGTATTTT.